This entry describes one TCR beta chain. The data belong to a study of CD8 T cells in Susac syndrome. Germline V gives CDR1 SQVTM, CDR2 ANQGSEA. The CDR3 spans 16 residues. Losses at the gene ends were 1 base for V and 3 bases for J; bases not matched to a gene: 8. Reverse transcription of roughly 0.5 to 1 ug RNA was carried out with random hexamers. With immunoSEQ multiplex PCR, TCR beta CDR3 was amplified across 54 Vbeta and 13 Jbeta. TCRdb independently ran MiXCR on the immunoSEQ multiplex PCR reads; one entry per CDR3 protein. The sample lists 140,000 or so distinct CDR3 sequences, roughly 96% occurring once.

This TCR was sampled from a human donor with multiple sclerosis. Sequenced material: CD4+ T cells from PBMCs. V usage is TRBV29-1 and J usage is TRBJ1-4; 7 bases agree with TRBD1. DNA of the CDR3: TGCAGCGTTGAAGTCGGCAGGGGGAGAGCTAATGAAAAACTGTTTTTT. This translates into CSVEVGRGRANEKLFF.